This entry lists 3 T cell receptor beta chains sequenced from one sample in a study of beta chain features in type 1 diabetes (dated by TCRdb to 2016 to 2019). On the study overall, not on this receptor specifically: In all four CD4+ subsets, TCRB CDR3 length was moderately but significantly shorter in type 1 diabetes patients.

Antigen specificity for these receptors is unknown. Libraries were prepared through the immunoSEQ multiplex PCR assay. The entire amount of isolated RNA was reverse transcribed using the High Capacity cDNA Reverse Transcription Kit, so the sequenced TCRB transcripts were expressed ones. In its TCRdb copy, this immuneACCESS table keeps in-frame sequences only and misses some clones. Where compared with another copy, unresolved V genes explain less than half of these, and the others have no known cause. Counted in this sample were over 600,000 clones; around an eighth of them appeared once. More than 0.09% of the sample lies in the top ten. Source material: naive CD4+ T cells from blood. The label giving this sample's cell subset or site can be read as: true naive CD4+ T cells. The receptors derive from a man aged 25-45 years with type 1 diabetes.

In this sample, this clone turned up a few times. The CDR3 protein is CASSPGQGVNTEAFF. The CDR3 nucleotides are TGTGCCAGCAGCCCGGGACAGGGAGTGAACACTGAAGCTTTCTTT. This chain uses TRBV7-2 with TRBJ1-1; 9 nucleotides match TRBD1. CDR1 is SGHTA, CDR2 FQGNSA, per germline. V lost 5 bases and J lost 0; bases outside the gene matches: 4. The CDR3 is 15 amino acids.

This clone turned up a few times. The chain is built from TRBV6-5 and TRBJ1-5, with D unresolved. Germline CDR1 and CDR2: MNHEY and SVGAGI. The CDR3 is made up of 13 amino acids. V lost 5 bases to trimming and J lost 5 bases, with 10 bases between them. CDR3 in amino acids: CASSALRDQPQHF. DNA for the CDR3: TGTGCCAGCAGTGCACTGAGGGATCAGCCCCAGCATTTT.

This clone was seen only a few times. CDR3 DNA: TGTGCCAGTAGTATTGGACAGGGCATAGATACGCAGTATTTT. It is translated as CASSIGQGIDTQYF. J is TRBJ2-3 and V is TRBV19; 8 bases match TRBD1. This CDR3 is built from 14 residues. Unmatched junction bases numbered 4, after V lost 3 bases and J lost 5 bases. Per germline, CDR1 LNHDA and CDR2 SQIVND (reference sequence).